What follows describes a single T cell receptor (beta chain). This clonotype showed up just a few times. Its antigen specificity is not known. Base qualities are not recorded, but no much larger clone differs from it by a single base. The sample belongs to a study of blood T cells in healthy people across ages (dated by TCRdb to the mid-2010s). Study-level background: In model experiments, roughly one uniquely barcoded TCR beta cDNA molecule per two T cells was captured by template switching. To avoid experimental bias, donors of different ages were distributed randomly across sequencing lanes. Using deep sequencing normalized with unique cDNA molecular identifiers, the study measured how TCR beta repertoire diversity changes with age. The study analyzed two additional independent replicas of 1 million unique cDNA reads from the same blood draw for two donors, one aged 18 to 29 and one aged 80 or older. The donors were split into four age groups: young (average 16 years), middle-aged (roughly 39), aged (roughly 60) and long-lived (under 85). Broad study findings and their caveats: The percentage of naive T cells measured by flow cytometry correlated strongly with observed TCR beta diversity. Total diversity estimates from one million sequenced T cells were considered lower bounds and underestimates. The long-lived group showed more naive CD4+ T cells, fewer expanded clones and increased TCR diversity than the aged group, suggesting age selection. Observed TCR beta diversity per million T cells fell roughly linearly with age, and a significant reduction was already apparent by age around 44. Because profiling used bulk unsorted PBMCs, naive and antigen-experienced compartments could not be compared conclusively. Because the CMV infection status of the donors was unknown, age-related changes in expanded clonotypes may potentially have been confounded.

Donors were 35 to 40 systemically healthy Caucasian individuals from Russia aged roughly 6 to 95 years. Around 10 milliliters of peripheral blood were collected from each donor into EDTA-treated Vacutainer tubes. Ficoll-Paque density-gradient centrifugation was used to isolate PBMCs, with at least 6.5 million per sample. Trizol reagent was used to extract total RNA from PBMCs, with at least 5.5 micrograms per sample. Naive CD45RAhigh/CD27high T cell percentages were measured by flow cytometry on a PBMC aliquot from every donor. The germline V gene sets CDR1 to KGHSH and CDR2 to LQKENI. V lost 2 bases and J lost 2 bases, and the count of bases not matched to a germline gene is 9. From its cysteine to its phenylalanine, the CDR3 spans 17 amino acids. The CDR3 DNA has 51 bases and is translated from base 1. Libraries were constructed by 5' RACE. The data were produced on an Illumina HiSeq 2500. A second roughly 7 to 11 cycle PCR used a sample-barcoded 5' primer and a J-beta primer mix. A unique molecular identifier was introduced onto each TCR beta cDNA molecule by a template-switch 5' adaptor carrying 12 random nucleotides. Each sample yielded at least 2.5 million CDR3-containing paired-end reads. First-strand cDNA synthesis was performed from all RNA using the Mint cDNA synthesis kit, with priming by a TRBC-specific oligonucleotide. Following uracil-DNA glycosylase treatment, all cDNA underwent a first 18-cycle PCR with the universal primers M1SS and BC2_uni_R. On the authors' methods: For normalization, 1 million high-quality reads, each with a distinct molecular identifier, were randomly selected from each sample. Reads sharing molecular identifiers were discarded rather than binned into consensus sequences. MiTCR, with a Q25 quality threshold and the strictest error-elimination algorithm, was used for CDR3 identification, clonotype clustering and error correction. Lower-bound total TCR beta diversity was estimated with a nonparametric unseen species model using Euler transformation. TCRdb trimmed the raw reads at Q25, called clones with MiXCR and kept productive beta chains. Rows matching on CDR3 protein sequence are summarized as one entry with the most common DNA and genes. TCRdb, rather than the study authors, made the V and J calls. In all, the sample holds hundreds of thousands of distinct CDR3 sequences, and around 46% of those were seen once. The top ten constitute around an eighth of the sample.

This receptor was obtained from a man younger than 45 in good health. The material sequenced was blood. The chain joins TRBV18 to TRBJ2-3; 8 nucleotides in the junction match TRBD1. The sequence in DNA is TGTGCCAGCTCACCATGGTCCCAGGGGGCAACCACAGATACGCAGTATTTT. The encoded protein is CASSPWSQGATTDTQYF.